Here is one T cell receptor beta chain with its context. As yet, its antigen is unknown. A read error may be the cause here, since a much bigger clone is one base away. This entry comes from a study of tumor-infiltrating lymphocytes in primary liver carcinoma. Study at large: The study enrolled male and female patients aged 30 to 69 years. General study points: It was in tumors, not blood, that the top-250-clone fraction was significantly higher (p = 0.039). Pairs of tumor regions overlapped more than tumor-adjacent and tumor-blood pairs did.

The germline gives CDR1 LGHNA, CDR2 YNFKEQ. The CDR3 length is 16 residues. Blood RNA came from unsorted whole blood; germline DNA was also extracted. With approximately 500 ng total RNA as template and a constant-region primer, TCR beta cDNA was made. It was through three nested multiplex PCR rounds of slightly modified ARM-PCR that TCR beta libraries arose. Primers for the first two PCR rounds were TRBV1-TRBV30 forward primers and a C-beta reverse primer (roughly 9 cycles per round). A single record per CDR3 protein comes from TCRdb applying MiXCR to the multiplex PCR reads. The table has about 300,000 distinct CDR3 sequences, around three fifths seen once; the top ten hold around 9.5%.

Sequenced input: peripheral blood. The clonotype comes from a man aged 35-49 years with primary liver carcinoma and hepatitis B virus infection. The rearrangement uses TRBV4-2 and TRBJ2-1; TRBD2 agrees at 11 bases. CDR3 amino acids: CANSQDHSGRAREWFF. In DNA form, the CDR3 reads TGTGCCAACAGCCAAGATCATAGCGGGAGGGCCAGGGAGTGGTTCTTC.